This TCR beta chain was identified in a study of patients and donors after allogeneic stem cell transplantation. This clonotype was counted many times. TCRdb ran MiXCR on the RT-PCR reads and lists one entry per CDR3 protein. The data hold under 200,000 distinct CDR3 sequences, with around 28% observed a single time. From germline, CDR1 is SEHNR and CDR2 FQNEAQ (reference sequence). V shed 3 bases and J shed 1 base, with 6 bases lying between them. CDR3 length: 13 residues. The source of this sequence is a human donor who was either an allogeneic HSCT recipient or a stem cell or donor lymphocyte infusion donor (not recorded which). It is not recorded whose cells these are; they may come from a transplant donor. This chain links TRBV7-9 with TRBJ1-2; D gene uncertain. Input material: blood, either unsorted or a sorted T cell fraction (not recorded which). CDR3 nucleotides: TGTGCCAGCAGCTTCAGAAATAACTATGGCTACACCTTC. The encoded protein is CASSFRNNYGYTF.